The source of this TCR beta chain is a study of beta chain features in type 1 diabetes. Study at large: The study found patients and healthy donors alike in age, gender and cell yields.

This clone has only a few counts. Its antigen remains unidentified. Findings and caveats of the study: Shortening of TCRB CDR3s, moderate but significant, appeared in all four CD4+ subsets of Type 1 diabetes patients. For patients, the naive, central memory and Treg TCRB repertoires appeared more alike than for healthy donors.

The investigators reverse transcribed all of the isolated RNA, so they sequenced expressed TCRB transcripts. The method was immunoSEQ multiplex PCR; TCRdb's version includes in-frame clones alone and lacks a portion of them. The table lists a few hundred thousand clones, over 12% of them singletons. Over 95% purity was reached by all sorted populations. The sequencing input was naive CD4+ T cells from blood. This clonotype originated in a woman aged 18 to 35 in good health.

CDR3 region: CASSLTGVGYGYTF. The CDR3 DNA reads as TGTGCCAGCAGCCTCACAGGGGTTGGCTATGGCTACACCTTC. This sequence joins TRBV25-1 and TRBJ1-2, with 7 bases lining up with TRBD1. The CDR3 loop spans 14 amino acids. After removal of 6 bases from V and 4 bases from J, the junction contained 8 bases not matched to a gene. The germline CDR1 and CDR2 sequences are MGHDK and SYGVNS.